Described below is a single T cell receptor beta chain sequence and its context. Its antigen is unknown. The entry originates in a study of cytomegalovirus exposure and HLA in healthy donors. Overall study findings and caveats: Using the classifier, cytomegalovirus status was reportedly diagnosed with high specificity and sensitivity.

Assay used: immunoSEQ multiplex PCR; TCRdb lists only in-frame clones, some missing. The sample lists about 220,000 clones; approximately 83% were seen once. V lost 11 bases to trimming and J lost 1 base, with 11 bases between them. The CDR3 is 12 residues long. Germline CDR1 reads ENHRY; CDR2 reads SYGVKD. The rearrangement joins TRBV10-3 to TRBJ1-1; D ambiguous. The sequencing sample was made of PBMCs. This clonotype was sampled from a woman in her twenties or thirties in good health and CMV-seropositive. The CDR3 spells CAAGEWNTEAFF. The CDR3 DNA is TGTGCCGCAGGCGAGTGGAACACTGAAGCTTTCTTT.